This T cell receptor beta chain came from a study of CD4+ T cells in melanoma. Study results and limitations: CD8+ T cell, macrophage and B cell function reportedly correlated with neoantigen-specific CD4+ T cells. Reportedly, melanoma neoantigen-specific CD4+ T cells showed varied differentiation states.

Germline values: CDR1 SGHVS, CDR2 FQNEAQ. There are 15 residues in the CDR3. The V end was cut by 1 base, the J end by 0 bases, with 7 bases between. Sequencing used immunoSEQ multiplex PCR; TCRdb keeps in-frame clones, though not all of them. There are about 54,000 clones in the sample; nearly 70% occur only once, and roughly 4.5% lies in the top ten. Remarks on this clone: What it binds is not known.

This TCR was recovered from a human donor with melanoma. This chain links TRBV7-8 with TRBJ1-3; D might be TRBD1 (6 bases). The specimen was tumor tissue. CDR3 residues: CASSLEQGSGNTIYF. CDR3 DNA sequence: TGTGCCAGCAGCTTAGAACAGGGCTCTGGAAACACCATATATTTT.